The TCR beta chain described here comes from a study of cytomegalovirus exposure and HLA in healthy donors. Findings of the study overall: Cytomegalovirus association was listed for 150 to 200 TCR beta chains. Follow-up analysis later connected one missense variant in DCLRE1C with trimming of TCR beta V- and J-genes.

Primers included in the PCR were 60 Vbeta and 13 Jbeta primers. Per the authors' pipeline: Approximately 12 million of some 80 million unique TCR beta chains were shared, per a later count. Sequencing was performed with immunoSEQ multiplex PCR; in TCRdb, only in-frame clones are kept and a portion is missing. For V, J and clone size, that table is used; D and trimming come from the DNA. The table includes some 60,000 clones, approximately 80% detected once. Germline assignment: CDR1 MDHEN and CDR2 SYDVKM. The CDR3 length is 15 residues. V lost 7 bases to trimming and J lost 9 bases; unmatched junction nucleotides: 12. In its sample, this clone was seen once. Its antigen remains unknown.

This TCR was sampled from a human donor in good health. This rearrangement joins TRBV28 to TRBJ1-6, with 7 positions matching TRBD1. Sequenced sample: PBMCs. CDR3 coding DNA: TGTGCCAGCATCCGAGGGAGACAGGGTATTTCACCCCTCCACTTT. Translated: CASIRGRQGISPLHF.